This TCR beta chain was sequenced for a study of the immune and genomic landscape of osteosarcoma (dated by TCRdb to about 2020). In terms of the full investigation: The overall cohort comprised 48 pediatric and adult patients with high-grade osteosarcoma, with a median age at diagnosis of approximately 30 years (range about 5-90). The osteosarcoma immunogenomic landscape was characterized by integrating TCR sequencing results with transcriptome, protein array and immunostaining data. The study profiled osteosarcoma specimens with whole genome, RNA and T-cell receptor sequencing plus immunohistochemistry and reverse phase protein arrays to define immunogenic potential. Poor-risk disease was overrepresented in the cohort, as 73% of patients had an unfavorable pathologic response to standard therapy and under 70% were deceased. The goal of the study was to explain why immune checkpoint inhibitors have shown limited clinical activity in osteosarcoma. In the overall cohort, about 57% of patients were male, and just under 80% had localized disease at diagnosis. Each of a few patients provided two samples from the same tumor site.

The paper's findings and limits, for the study overall: The clonality benchmarks were taken from external normal skin and healthy peripheral blood data instead of from matched normal tissue. Productive TCR clonality was found to be low overall, with an average of 0.09 and a maximum of 0.3, which suggested limited T-cell clonal expansion. Matched blood was collected from only a couple of patients, alongside the frozen tumor specimens. Although TCR productive clonality was higher in the immune-hot C3 cluster than in the cold C1 cluster, TCR productive clonality was still low overall. In five cases, a single hyperexpanded clone dominated the repertoire, and each of these five cases had fewer than 100 T-cell clonotypes. No statistical method determined sample size because osteosarcoma is rare and all possible samples were collected.

The ImmunoSEQ Assay (Adaptive Biotechnologies) was used to immunosequence the CDR3 regions of the TCR beta chain. For the original study's pipeline: TCRB rearrangements, read counts, read proportions and gene usage were exported through the ImmunoSEQ Analyzer platform. Using productive rearrangements, T-cell clonality was calculated as 1 minus Pielou's evenness. In the clonal space homeostasis analysis, clonotypes were grouped as rare, small, medium, large or hyperexpanded (0.01 to 1 of the repertoire). TCR productive clonality was compared across immune clusters C1, C2 and C3 using the Wilcoxon rank sum test. Drawn from immuneACCESS, this table holds only the in-frame rearrangements with V and J called that TCRdb kept. Clones are partly lost; checked studies trace under half to an unresolved V gene and leave the rest unexplained. The V and J calls and clone size were taken over from that table, and D and trimming were inferred from the DNA. The sample profile shows roughly 2,200 clones; approximately 72% of them were found once. The ten largest account for less than 15% of the sample.

Spanning cysteine to phenylalanine, the CDR3 consists of 14 amino acids. Only the CDR3 part of the read is kept: 42 bases, read in frame from the first base. The germline V gene provides CDR1 SQVTM and CDR2 ANQGSEA. V lost 1 base and J lost 4 bases, and the count of bases not matched to a germline gene is 3. The tumors sampled were post-treatment primary, local recurrence and metastasis specimens taken from patients with a poor prognosis. Note on this clone: No cognate antigen has been identified for it. No much larger clone is present one base from it, and per-base qualities are unavailable.

This clonotype originated in a human donor with osteosarcoma. Sequenced input: osteosarcoma tumor tissue from the lung. Here the chain combines TRBV29-1 and TRBJ2-3; the junction holds 9 bases that match TRBD1. CDR3 region: CSVEGGDRADTQYF. The sequenced DNA: TGCAGCGTTGAAGGAGGGGACAGGGCAGATACGCAGTATTTT.